A single sample is the source of the 14 T cell receptor beta chains below, sequenced in a study of tumor-infiltrating lymphocytes in glioblastoma multiforme (TCRdb year 2017). For sequencing, an Illumina HiSeq 2500 was employed. A modified ARM-PCR protocol with multiple V-beta primers and a C-beta primer was used to build TCRB libraries from RNA via three nested multiplex PCR rounds. Using fastp at Q25 and MiXCR, TCRdb reprocessed the public reads and kept productive beta chains. Rows with a matching CDR3 protein are joined into one entry that keeps the most common DNA and genes. Present in this sample are fewer than 10,000 distinct CDR3 sequences, 65% to 75% of which were seen just once. In total, the top ten clones hold 51% of the sample. What was sequenced was brain tumor tissue. The receptors come from a male donor with glioblastoma.

By its share, this clonotype is medium-sized. This chain uses TRBV5-5 with TRBJ1-2; weak D call: TRBD1 (5 bases). Germline V gene sequence: CDR1 SGHKS, CDR2 YYEKEE (reference sequence). With 4 bases removed from V and 4 bases from J, the gap between germline ends came to 11 bases. The CDR3 is made up of 13 amino acids. The CDR3 spells CASSPGHRYGYTF. CDR3 in DNA: TGTGCCAGCAGCCCTGGACATCGCTATGGCTACACCTTC.

This chain joins TRBV29-1 and TRBJ2-5; D unclear. CDR3 length: 15 amino acids. CDR1 and CDR2 from the germline V gene are SQVTM and ANQGSEA. The CDR3 DNA is TGCGGTGTTGAAGAGCACGGCCGCCACCAAGAGACCCAGTACTTC. Its translation: CGVEEHGRHQETQYF. The entire variable domain, with the rest obtained from reference TRBV29-1 and TRBJ2-5, is as follows: SAVISQKPSRDICQRGTSLTIQCQVDSQVTMMFWYRQQPGQSLTLIATANQGSEATYESGFVIDKFPISRPNLTFSTLTVSNMSPEDSSIYLCGVEEHGRHQETQYFGPGTRLLVL.

As for this clonotype: A read error may produce the germline difference seen at one junction end. The V call is TRBV20-1, the J call TRBJ2-1; a weak D match, TRBD1 (5 bases). There are 14 residues in the CDR3. The germline CDR1 and CDR2 sequences are DFQATT and SNEGSKA (reference sequence). For the CDR3, the DNA is TGCAGTGCTAGAGATGAGGCAGGGCTGGATTACCAGATCTTC. It codes for CSARDEAGLDYQIF.

In its sample, this clonotype was seen once. The V gene is TRBV20-1, the J gene TRBJ2-1, with TRBD1 identical over 7 bases. Trimming at V came to 0 bases and at J to 8 bases, leaving 7 bases not matched to a gene. CDR3 length: 14 amino acids. Germline lookup yields CDR1 DFQATT and CDR2 SNEGSKA (reference sequence). In nucleotides, the CDR3 is TGCAGTGCTAGAGATGAGACAGGGTTGGATGAGCAGTTCTTC. Protein product: CSARDETGLDEQFF.

Remarks on this clonotype: At one end, the junction sequence differs from germline, possibly due to a read error. V is TRBV28 and J is TRBJ2-1; TRBD2 matches at 9 bases. CDR3 length: 15 residues. Germline-derived CDR1 and CDR2 are MDHEN and SYDVKM. CDR3 protein: CAIRRVAGAGNEQLF. CDR3 DNA sequence: TGTGCCATCAGAAGGGTAGCGGGAGCTGGCAATGAGCAGCTCTTC.

The chain joins TRBV11-3 to TRBJ2-1; D unresolved. This CDR3 comprises 13 residues. The V gene's germline CDR1 is SGHNT and CDR2 YENEEA. V was shortened by 5 bases and J by 6 bases, with 11 bases between the two germline ends. CDR3 nucleotide sequence: TGTGCCAGCAGCCTCGGAAGCCCCAATGAGCAGTTCTTC. Residues: CASSLGSPNEQFF.

In this sample, this clonotype turned up a few times. A read error may account for a junction end that differs from germline. This chain uses TRBV11-2 with TRBJ2-3; D perhaps matches TRBD1 (6 bases). This CDR3 is 14 amino acids long. CDR1 is SGHAT and CDR2 is FQNNGV in the germline V gene. As DNA, the CDR3 is TGTGCCGGCAGCTTGCAGGGGATGGCATATACGCAGTATTTT. Translation: CAGSLQGMAYTQYF.

This clonotype was seen a handful of times. The missing conserved phenylalanine or tryptophan at the end of this CDR3 makes a read error likely. The chain carries TRBV20-1 and TRBJ2-3; 15 bases map to TRBD2. Germline CDR1 and CDR2: DFQATT and SNEGSKA (reference sequence). The CDR3 is made up of 20 amino acids. The CDR3 spells CSARRPGLAGGPSSIDTQYL. CDR3 DNA sequence: TGCAGTGCTAGACGCCCCGGACTAGCGGGAGGGCCGAGTAGCATAGATACGCAGTATTTA.

By proportion, this clonotype is medium-sized (0.01 to 0.1%). The rearrangement uses TRBV20-1 and TRBJ1-5; no firm D call. This CDR3 contains 15 residues. CDR1 is DFQATT and CDR2 is SNEGSKA in the germline V gene (reference sequence). With 3 bases removed from V and 7 bases from J, the gap between germline ends came to 19 bases. The CDR3 DNA reads as TGCAGTGCTAGTGGGCAAGGCAGTTTGATGCAGCCCCAGCATTTT. Its protein product is CSASGQGSLMQPQHF.

This clonotype was seen repeatedly, ten times or more. Germline and junction disagree at one end, which may indicate a read error. CDR3 amino acids: CASREEGDGYTF. The CDR3, as DNA: TGTGCCAGCAGAGAAGAAGGGGATGGCTACACCTTC. V gene TRBV2 combines with J gene TRBJ1-2, with D tentatively TRBD1 (5 bases). The CDR3 covers 12 residues. CDR1 and CDR2 (germline): SNHLY, FYNNEI. Full variable domain (remainder filled in from reference TRBV2 and TRBJ1-2): EPEVTQTPSHQVTQMGQEVILRCVPISNHLYFYWYRQILGQKVEFLVSFYNNEISEKSEIFDDQFSVERPDGSNFTLKIRSTKLEDSAMYFCASREEGDGYTFGSGTRLTVV.

Notes on this clonotype: One junction end does not reproduce the germline sequence, and a read error may be involved. The V gene is TRBV28, the J gene TRBJ1-5; 7 positions match TRBD1. CDR3 length: 15 amino acids. Germline V lookup: CDR1 MDHEN, CDR2 SYDVKM. CDR3: CAGSRPGQPNQLQHF. DNA of the CDR3: TGTGCCGGCAGTCGACCGGGACAGCCGAATCAGCTCCAGCATTTT. Variable domain in full (rest from reference TRBV28 and TRBJ1-5): DVKVTQSSRYLVKRTGEKVFLECVQDMDHENMFWYRQDPGLGLRLIYFSYDVKMKEKGDIPEGYSVSREKKERFSLILESASTNQTSMYLCAGSRPGQPNQLQHFGDGTRLSIL.

The genes are TRBV6-1 and TRBJ1-3, with D unclear. V was cut by 5 bases and J by 0 bases, with 14 bases left in between. The length of the CDR3 is 16 residues. CDR1 is MNHNS and CDR2 is SASEGT in the germline V gene. The CDR3 here is CASSLRTQSSGNTIYF. In DNA, the CDR3 is TGTGCCAGCAGTTTAAGGACTCAAAGCTCTGGAAACACCATATATTTT.

The sample holds a few counts of this clonotype. The chain recombines TRBV11-2 with TRBJ2-5; D is unresolved. Germline values: CDR1 SGHAT, CDR2 FQNNGV. V was cut by 1 base and J by 5 bases, with 17 bases left in between. The CDR3 loop spans 16 amino acids. CDR3 loop: CASSLGTAPKYETQYF. As DNA, the CDR3 is TGTGCCAGCAGCTTAGGTACGGCACCCAAATATGAGACCCAGTACTTC.

This sequence joins TRBV20-1 and TRBJ2-5; 7 bases line up with TRBD2. Looked up from germline, CDR1 is DFQATT and CDR2 is SNEGSKA (reference sequence). The CDR3 covers 14 residues. V shed 4 bases, J shed 5 bases, and the junction held 10 bases outside the gene matches. CDR3 protein: CSAISSTSEETQYF. CDR3 bases: TGCAGTGCTATATCTAGTACTAGCGAGGAGACCCAGTACTTC.